The clone carrying this T cell receptor (beta chain) was counted a few times. In the source study's methods: Estimation of nucleated cell counts relied on the amplification of reference gene primers. TCRdb keeps only in-frame clones here, not all; method: immunoSEQ multiplex PCR. From that table come the V and J calls and clone size; the DNA was used to work out D and trimming. The sample holds approximately 200,000 clones, roughly nine tenths seen once. The data originate from a study of blood T cell repertoires in COVID-19. Study at large: Acute and convalescent COVID-19 specimens originated in the United States, Italy and Spain. Sources were T cells, B-cell-depleted T cells, or PBMCs; the material itself was cDNA or gDNA.

The CDR3 runs 15 residues. Germline V gives CDR1 MNHEY, CDR2 SMNVEV (reference sequence). J lost 7 bases, V lost 9 bases, and 13 bases had no gene match. The rearrangement uses TRBV27 and TRBJ1-5; 9 bases are shared with TRBD1. Sequences were obtained from PBMCs or T cells enriched from blood (not recorded which). The TCR originated in a woman in her thirties or forties with acute COVID-19. The CDR3 DNA sequence: TGTGCCAGTTCCATCGGGACAGGGTTCAGACAGCCCCAGCATTTT. The encoded protein is CASSIGTGFRQPQHF.